Below are 6 T cell receptor beta chains sequenced from a single sample in a study of monozygotic twins with inflammatory bowel disease. TCRdb re-called the 5' RACE reads and shows each CDR3 protein once, DNA omitted. The sample table includes around 100,000 distinct CDR3 sequences. The material sequenced was blood. Receptors originate from a human donor with ulcerative colitis or Crohn's disease, or a healthy co-twin of an affected twin (not recorded which).

The rearrangement links TRBV7-2 to TRBJ2-7. CDR1 is SGHTA, CDR2 FQGNSA, per germline. The CDR3 contains 14 residues. The CDR3: CASSPTRISYEQYF.

The chain is built from TRBV20-1 and TRBJ2-7. The germline CDR1 and CDR2 sequences are DFQATT and SNEGSKA (reference sequence). The CDR3 covers 14 residues. The CDR3 here is CSARRHGLNYEQYF.

This chain connects TRBV4-2 to TRBJ1-6. Germline CDR1 reads LGHNA; CDR2 reads YNFKEQ. The CDR3 contains 16 residues. The CDR3 protein is CASSQSPEAYNSPLHF.

The chain employs TRBV9 and TRBJ2-5; TCRdb proposes TRBD1, but this gene call is untestable without DNA. CDR3 length equals 15 residues. Germline assignment: CDR1 SGDLS and CDR2 YYNGEE. This CDR3 reads CASSGLPGGQETQYF.

The V gene is TRBV20-1, the J gene TRBJ2-5; TCRdb's D gene call, TRBD1, goes unchecked for lack of DNA. This CDR3 is 15 amino acids long. Per the germline V gene, CDR1 is DFQATT and CDR2 is SNEGSKA (reference sequence). The CDR3 spells CSARDPGEGKETQYF.

CDR3 region: CASSQDSGGAKNEQFF. The chain joins TRBV4-3 to TRBJ2-1; TCRdb lists TRBD2, though no DNA is available to test this call. The CDR3 is 16 residues long. Looked up from germline, CDR1 is LGHNA and CDR2 is YSLEER.